The rows below give T cell receptor beta chains drawn from one sample of a study of T-cell reconstitution after alpha-beta-depleted transplantation in children. TCRdb analysed the PCR reads with MiXCR anew, one entry per CDR3 protein. This table holds 400,000 to 450,000 distinct CDR3 sequences, approximately 41% found once. Source: PBMCs, taken before TCRalphabeta/CD19-depleted stem cell transplant. The source of these receptors is a girl between 2 and 10 years old with aplastic anemia, due to receive a stem cell transplant. Both conserved end residues are part of each CDR3. A D gene is named only where the DNA matches it firmly. Expanded clones get a size class; other rows say once, few or many, or leave the size out.

cdr3_length	clone_size	j_call	d_call	v_call	cdr3_nt	cdr3_aa
15	NA	TRBJ2-3	TRBD2	TRBV3-1	TGTGCCAGCAGCGATTTAGCGGGAGGTGCAGATACGCAGTATTTT	CASSDLAGGADTQYF
16	NA	TRBJ2-2	NA	TRBV5-4	TGTGCCAGCAGCCCCCCCTCCGGGAGTAACACCGGGGAGCTGTTTTTT	CASSPPSGSNTGELFF
16	many	TRBJ2-1	TRBD2	TRBV4-3	TGCGCCAGCAGCCAAGAGGGCGGGAGCTCCTACAATGAGCAGTTCTTC	CASSQEGGSSYNEQFF
18	NA	TRBJ2-1	NA	TRBV20-1	TGCAGTGCTAGAAGGGGTCTGCGCGTCCTCGGGTCCTACAATGAGCAGTTCTTC	CSARRGLRVLGSYNEQFF
13	once	TRBJ2-5	NA	TRBV18	TGTGCCAGCTCACGAGGGCGGAGTGGGACCCAGTACTTC	CASSRGRSGTQYF
17	NA	TRBJ2-2	TRBD2	TRBV12-3/TRBV12-4	TGTGCCAGCAGAACCGGACTAGCGGGAGCCGGCACCGGGGAGCTGTTTTTT	CASRTGLAGAGTGELFF
15	NA	TRBJ2-2	NA	TRBV5-1	TGCGCCAGCAGCTTACGGGGGCGCGACACCGGGGAGCTGTTTTTT	CASSLRGRDTGELFF
12	few	TRBJ2-1	NA	TRBV30	TGTGCCTGGAGTGTATGGGGAGATGAGCAGTTCTTC	CAWSVWGDEQFF
14	once	TRBJ2-7	NA	TRBV15	TGTGCCACCAGCGAGAGACAGGTAGCCTACGAGCAGTACTTC	CATSERQVAYEQYF
15	NA	TRBJ2-5	NA	TRBV28	TGTGCCAGCAGTCCGGTCGGAGCTGACGGGGCGGCCCAGTACTTC	CASSPVGADGAAQYF
15	many	TRBJ2-7	NA	TRBV5-1	TGCGCCAGCAGCTTGGGATTGGGTGCCTCCTACGAGCAGTACTTC	CASSLGLGASYEQYF
16	NA	TRBJ2-5	NA	TRBV7-9	TGTGCCAGCAGCCTACGGTCCAAAACTAGTCAAGAGACCCAGTACTTC	CASSLRSKTSQETQYF
18	NA	TRBJ2-1	TRBD2	TRBV20-1	TGCAGTGCTAGCGTATTAGCGGGAGTAAAGGGGGTGAGGAATGAGCAGTTCTTC	CSASVLAGVKGVRNEQFF
15	once	TRBJ2-1	TRBD2	TRBV20-1	TGCAGTGCTAGTTTAGCGGGAGCCCTCTACAATGAGCAGTTCTTC	CSASLAGALYNEQFF